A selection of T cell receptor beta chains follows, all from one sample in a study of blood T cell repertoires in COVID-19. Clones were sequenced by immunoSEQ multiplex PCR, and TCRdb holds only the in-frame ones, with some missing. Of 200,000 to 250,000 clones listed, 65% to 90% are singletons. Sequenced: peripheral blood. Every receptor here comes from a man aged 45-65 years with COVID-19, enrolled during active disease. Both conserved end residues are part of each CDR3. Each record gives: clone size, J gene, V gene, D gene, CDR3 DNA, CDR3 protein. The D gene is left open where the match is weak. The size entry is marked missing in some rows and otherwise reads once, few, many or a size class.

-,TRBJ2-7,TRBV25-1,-,TGTGCCAGCAGTGAATTAGCGTCGGGGGTGCGGGATGCCGGCGAGCAGTACTTC,CASSELASGVRDAGEQYF
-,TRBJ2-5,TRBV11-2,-,TGTGCCAGCAGCCTAGTGGGAGGAGTAGGGAAGGAGACCCAGTACTTC,CASSLVGGVGKETQYF
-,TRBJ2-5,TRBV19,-,TGTGCCAGTAGTATCGGCGATCAGGGTGGAGAGACCCAGTACTTC,CASSIGDQGGETQYF
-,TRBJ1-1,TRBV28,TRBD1,TGTGCCAGCAGTGAGATAACAGGGGGCTGGGCTTTCTTT,CASSEITGGWAFF
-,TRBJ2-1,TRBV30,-,TGTGCCTGGAGTGCCAGGCTTCACAATGAGCAGTTCTTC,CAWSARLHNEQFF
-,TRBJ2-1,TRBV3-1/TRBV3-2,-,TGTGCCAGCAGCCAACTCCCCCTTGGAGGCGGTAATGAGCAGTTCTTC,CASSQLPLGGGNEQFF
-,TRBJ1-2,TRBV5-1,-,TGCGCCAGCAGCTTGGCCGGGGGTGAGGGCTACACCTTC,CASSLAGGEGYTF
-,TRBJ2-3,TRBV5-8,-,TGTGCCAGCAGCCCAGGATTAGACAGTTACACAGATACGCAGTATTTT,CASSPGLDSYTDTQYF
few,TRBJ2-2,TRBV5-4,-,TGTGCCAGCAGCTTGGGGACTGCCTGGCCGGGGGAGCTGTTTTTT,CASSLGTAWPGELFF
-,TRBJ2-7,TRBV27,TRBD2,TGTGCCAGCAGTTCAAGCGGGAGTCCCCACGAGCAGTACTTC,CASSSSGSPHEQYF